The T cell receptor (beta chain) described here comes from a study of CD8 T cells in ankylosing spondylitis. This clonotype was recorded a few times. The CDR3 totals 17 residues. The ends lost 1 base at V and 0 bases at J; junction bases unmatched: 6. Germline CDR1 is SGHTA and CDR2 is FQGTGA. Quantitative molecular-barcoded 5'-RACE generated the TCR beta libraries. Using its own MiXCR run on the 5' RACE reads, TCRdb lists one record per CDR3 protein. The sample has about 88,000 distinct CDR3 sequences; more than 25% are singletons. The clonotype originates from a male donor with ankylosing spondylitis or in good health (not recorded which). Sequences were obtained from blood, either unsorted or a sorted T cell fraction (not recorded which). The rearrangement links TRBV7-3 to TRBJ2-1; 7 positions match TRBD2. CDR3 nucleotide sequence: TGTGCCAGCAGCTTAAGGCGAGGGACTAACTCCTACAATGAGCAGTTCTTC. It yields the protein CASSLRRGTNSYNEQFF.